These T cell receptor beta chains were read from a single sample in a study of T-cell memory formation after mild COVID-19. From the 5' RACE reads, TCRdb called clonotypes with MiXCR, one entry per CDR3 protein. The top ten clones hold 25% to 35% of a sample with 84,000 or so distinct CDR3 sequences, roughly 13% of them seen once. The sample comprised PBMCs or a T cell subset sorted from them (not recorded which). These receptors were obtained from an adult woman who had mild COVID-19 (a few samples of this study predate the infection). Cell type and time point are not known. The CDR3 runs from the conserved cysteine through the conserved F or W. D genes are given only for firm matches. Clone size is given for some rows only: seen once, a few or many times, or a class if the clone is expanded.

>TRBD2|TRBJ2-7|-|TRBV15
TGTGCCACCAGCACCCGCGGGAGGAACTCCTACGAGCAGTACTTC
CATSTRGRNSYEQYF
>-|TRBJ2-7|-|TRBV7-9
TGTGCCAGCAGCTTAGTCAGGGCCCCCTACGAGCAGTACTTC
CASSLVRAPYEQYF
>TRBD2|TRBJ2-1|few|TRBV29-1
TGCAGCGTTGAAGATGGTCGGACTAGCGGGAGGGGATCCTACAATGAGCAGTTCTTC
CSVEDGRTSGRGSYNEQFF
>-|TRBJ2-1|-|TRBV3-1
TGTGCCAGCAGCCAGGGACTGGATTACAATGAGCAGTTCTTC
CASSQGLDYNEQFF
>TRBD2|TRBJ2-4|-|TRBV7-8
TGTGCCAGCAGTCACCAGGGGCTAGCGGGAGTACTTGGCAAAAACATTCAGTACTTC
CASSHQGLAGVLGKNIQYF
>TRBD1|TRBJ1-2|-|TRBV7-9
TGTGCCAGCAGCTTACGGGACAGGCTCATCTATGGCTACACCTTC
CASSLRDRLIYGYTF
>-|TRBJ2-7|-|TRBV29-1
TGCAGCGTTGAAGGGGGGGAGGAGAGCTACGAGCAGTACTTC
CSVEGGEESYEQYF
>TRBD1|TRBJ1-1|-|TRBV12-3/TRBV12-4
TGTGCCAGCAGCCACGGGACAGGGAACACTGAAGCTTTCTTT
CASSHGTGNTEAFF
>TRBD2|TRBJ2-7|few|TRBV5-1
TGCGCCAGCAGCTTAGGGGCGGGAGAAGCCGAGCAGTACTTC
CASSLGAGEAEQYF
>TRBD1|TRBJ2-3|many|TRBV7-8
TGTGCCAGCAGCTCTGCCTTGACAGGGACGACAGATACGCAGTATTTT
CASSSALTGTTDTQYF
>-|TRBJ2-5|few|TRBV7-9
TGTGCCAGCATGGTCGGGGGGCCTGGGCAAGAGACCCAGTACTTC
CASMVGGPGQETQYF
>TRBD1|TRBJ2-7|-|TRBV4-1
TGCGCCAGCAGCCAAGTGGGACAGGCCTACGAGCAGTACTTC
CASSQVGQAYEQYF
>-|TRBJ2-2|few|TRBV29-1
TGCAGCGTTGGAGGGGAGAACACCGGGGAGCTGTTTTTT
CSVGGENTGELFF
>-|TRBJ2-3|-|TRBV5-1
TGCGCCATCAGCTTGACCCCCTCCCGGGACGTAAATACGCAGTATTTT
CAISLTPSRDVNTQYF
>-|TRBJ2-7|-|TRBV4-1
TGCGCCAGCAGCCAAGATGCCACGACCTACGAGCAGTACTTC
CASSQDATTYEQYF
>TRBD1|TRBJ2-7|-|TRBV7-9
TGTGCCAGCAGCTCCCCGGGGACAGGGGGCTCCTACGAGCAGTACTTC
CASSSPGTGGSYEQYF
>TRBD2|TRBJ2-1|-|TRBV9
TGTGCCAGCAGCACCTCTAGCGGGAGTATTAATGAGCAGTTCTTC
CASSTSSGSINEQFF
>-|TRBJ2-1|-|TRBV12-3/TRBV12-4
TGTGCCAGCAGTTTAGGGGACAAGGGTTACAATGAGCAGTTCTTC
CASSLGDKGYNEQFF
>TRBD2|TRBJ2-1|-|TRBV24-1
TGTGCCACCAGTGACCCAGAGAGGGGGCGGGAGGGCCCCGAGTTCTTC
CATSDPERGREGPEFF
>-|TRBJ2-7|-|TRBV4-3
TGCGCCAGCAGCCAAGATGGTACGGGCCTACCCTACGAGCAGTACTTC
CASSQDGTGLPYEQYF
>-|TRBJ1-5|-|TRBV10-3
TGTGCCATCAGTGAGTCCTGGGGCCAGCCCCAGCATTTT
CAISESWGQPQHF
>TRBD1|TRBJ1-2|-|TRBV5-1
TGCGCCAGCAGCCTCCGGACAGGGTTGGGCGGCTACACCTTC
CASSLRTGLGGYTF
>TRBD1|TRBJ1-2|few|TRBV29-1
TGCAGCGCACCCCTATGGGACAGGGCTGGCTACACCTTC
CSAPLWDRAGYTF
>-|TRBJ2-5|-|TRBV12-3/TRBV12-4
TGTGCCAGTACGCAGGGACCCCAAGAGACCCAGTACTTC
CASTQGPQETQYF
>-|TRBJ2-3|-|TRBV6-1
TGTGCCAGCAGTGAAGGGTCGGGGACCACAGATACGCAGTATTTT
CASSEGSGTTDTQYF
>-|TRBJ2-2|few|TRBV4-1
TGCGCCAGCAGCCAAGTACAGGGATTGGGCGGGGAGCTGTTTTTT
CASSQVQGLGGELFF
>-|TRBJ2-7|few|TRBV5-5
TGTGCCAGCAGCTTAGGAATCGAGCAGTACTTC
CASSLGIEQYF
>-|TRBJ2-1|few|TRBV29-1
TGCAGCGTGAAGGCTTACAATGAGCAGTTCTTC
CSVKAYNEQFF
>TRBD1|TRBJ2-7|few|TRBV4-1
TGCGCCAGCAGCCAGATGACAGGGCACGAGCAGTACTTC
CASSQMTGHEQYF
>-|TRBJ2-3|few|TRBV27
TGTGCCAGCAGTTTAGACCTGGTAGGAGATACGCAGTATTTT
CASSLDLVGDTQYF
>TRBD1|TRBJ2-7|many|TRBV12-3/TRBV12-4
TGTGCCAGCAGTTTAACGGGACAGGGGTTTCCCTACGAGCAGTACTTC
CASSLTGQGFPYEQYF
>-|TRBJ2-3|few|TRBV6-5
TGTGCCAGCAGTCGGGACTTTAGCCCGGATACGCAGTATTTT
CASSRDFSPDTQYF
>TRBD1|TRBJ2-7|few|TRBV19
TGTGCCAGTAGTATATACAGGGGTTACGAGCAGTACTTC
CASSIYRGYEQYF
>-|TRBJ2-5|-|TRBV5-1
TGCGCCAGCAGGGCCACCCTCTGGCGTATTCGGTTTGGTTGGGAGCCTCAAGAGACCCAGTACTTC
CASRATLWRIRFGWEPQETQYF
>-|TRBJ2-5|-|TRBV30
TGTGCCTGGAGTGTCGAGGAGACCCAGTACTTC
CAWSVEETQYF
>-|TRBJ1-1|-|TRBV15
TGTGCCACCAGTCTCGGGCAGAACACTGAAGCTTTCTTT
CATSLGQNTEAFF
>TRBD2|TRBJ2-1|few|TRBV11-2
TGTGCCAGCAGCTTAGGCGGGCGGGGGGTACACAATGAGCAGTTCTTC
CASSLGGRGVHNEQFF
>TRBD2|TRBJ2-7|-|TRBV20-1
TGCAGTGCTGCCGGGACTAGCGGGGGGGCCGAGTCCTACGAGCAGTACTTC
CSAAGTSGGAESYEQYF
>-|TRBJ2-5|few|TRBV24-1
TGTGCCACCAGTGACCATCCGGGCGAGGGATTGGAGACCCAGTACTTC
CATSDHPGEGLETQYF
>-|TRBJ2-1|many|TRBV5-1
TGCGCCAGCAGCCCGCGGGGCTACAATGAGCAGTTCTTC
CASSPRGYNEQFF
>TRBD2|TRBJ2-5|-|TRBV6-5
TGTGCCAGCAGTTTAGGCGAGACTAGCGGTCTCCCCCTGGAGACCCAGTACTTC
CASSLGETSGLPLETQYF
>-|TRBJ2-1|many|TRBV7-6
TGTGCCAGCAGCTTTGGATTGTTGAATGAGCAGTTCTTC
CASSFGLLNEQFF
>-|TRBJ1-1|-|TRBV6-5
TGTGCCAGCAGACAGGGGAACACTGAAGCTTTCTTT
CASRQGNTEAFF
>TRBD2|TRBJ2-2|-|TRBV3-1
TGTGCCAGCAGCCTGACCATACCGGGACTAGCGGGCCCTGGGAACGGGGAGCTGTTTTTT
CASSLTIPGLAGPGNGELFF
>-|TRBJ1-3|-|TRBV7-9
TGTGCCACCGTCGTTGGAAACACCATATATTTT
CATVVGNTIYF
>-|TRBJ1-4|few|TRBV5-6
TGTGCCAGCAGCTTGGGGCAGGTTAATGAAAAACTGTTTTTT
CASSLGQVNEKLFF